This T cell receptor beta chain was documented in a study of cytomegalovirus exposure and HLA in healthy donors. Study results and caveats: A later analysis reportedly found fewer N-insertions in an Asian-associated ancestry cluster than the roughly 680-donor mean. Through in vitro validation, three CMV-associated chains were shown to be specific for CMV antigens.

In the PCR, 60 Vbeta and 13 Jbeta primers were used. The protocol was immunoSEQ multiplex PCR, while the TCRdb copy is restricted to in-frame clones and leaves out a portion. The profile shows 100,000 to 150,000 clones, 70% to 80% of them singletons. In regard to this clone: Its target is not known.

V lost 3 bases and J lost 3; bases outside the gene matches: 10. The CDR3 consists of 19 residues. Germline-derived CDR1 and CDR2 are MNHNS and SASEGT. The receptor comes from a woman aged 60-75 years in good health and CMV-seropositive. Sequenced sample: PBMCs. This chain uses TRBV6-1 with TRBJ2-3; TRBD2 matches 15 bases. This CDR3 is CASSDRDWTSGGATDTQYF. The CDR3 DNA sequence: TGTGCCAGCAGTGACCGAGACTGGACTAGCGGGGGGGCAACAGATACGCAGTATTTT.